Given below is one T cell receptor beta chain in context. This sample was included in a study of radiation and T cells in renal cell carcinoma. Clones were read by immunoSEQ multiplex PCR, and TCRdb kept only the in-frame ones, dropping some. This sample carries tens of thousands of clones, about 83% of them seen once, and the ten largest clones take 25% to 35%. Time point of the sample: baseline pretreatment blood. Treatment noted: 15 Gy SBRT to primary tumor, nephrectomy 4 weeks later. The CDR3 is 14 amino acids. Germline loops: CDR1 SGHAT, CDR2 FQNNGV. V was cut by 5 bases and J by 6 bases, with 14 bases left in between.

The chain has TRBV11-2 and TRBJ2-1; D perhaps matches TRBD1 (6 bases). The specimen comprised blood, sampled from a patient whose treatment included radiotherapy and nephrectomy. The receptor was isolated from a woman in her sixties or seventies with renal cell carcinoma. CDR3 protein: CASSHRTRGNEQFF. As DNA, the CDR3 is TGTGCCAGCAGCCACCGAACCAGGGGCAATGAGCAGTTCTTC.